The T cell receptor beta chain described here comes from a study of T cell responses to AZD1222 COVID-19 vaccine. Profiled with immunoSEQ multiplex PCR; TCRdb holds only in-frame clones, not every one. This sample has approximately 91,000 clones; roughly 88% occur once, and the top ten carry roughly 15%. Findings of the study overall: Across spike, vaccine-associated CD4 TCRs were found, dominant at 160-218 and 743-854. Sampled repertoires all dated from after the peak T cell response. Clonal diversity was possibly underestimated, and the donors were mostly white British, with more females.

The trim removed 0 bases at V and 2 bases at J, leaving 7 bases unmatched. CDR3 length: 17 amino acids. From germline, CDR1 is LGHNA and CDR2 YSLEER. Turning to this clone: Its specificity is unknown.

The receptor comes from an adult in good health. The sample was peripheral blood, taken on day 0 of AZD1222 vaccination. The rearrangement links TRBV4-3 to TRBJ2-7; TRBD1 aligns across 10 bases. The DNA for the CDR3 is TGCGCCAGCAGCCAAGATTCTGACAGGGGGCCCACCTACGAGCAGTACTTC. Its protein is CASSQDSDRGPTYEQYF.